This is a list of T cell receptor beta chains from one sample in a study of T cell responses to AZD1222 COVID-19 vaccine. Libraries were prepared by immunoSEQ multiplex PCR; TCRdb keeps only in-frame clonotypes and omits some of them. This table holds 150,000 or so clones, about 89% found once. The sequenced sample was peripheral blood, obtained 28 days after the second AZD1222 dose. All receptors come from an adult who received the AZD1222 COVID-19 vaccine. The CDR3 runs from the conserved cysteine through the conserved F or W. A D gene is named only where the DNA matches it firmly. Size values are once, few and many counts, or a class for expanded clones, and some rows have none.

V,D,size,J,DNA,CDR3
TRBV4-3,-,-,TRBJ1-2,TGCGCCAGCAGCCATCTAACCCGCGGGGTTGGCTATGGCTACACCTTC,CASSHLTRGVGYGYTF
TRBV7-3,-,-,TRBJ2-1,TGTGCCAGCAGTGGAGGGACTTACAATGAGCAGTTCTTC,CASSGGTYNEQFF
TRBV5-4,TRBD2,-,TRBJ2-1,TGTGCCAGCAGCTTGGGGCTAGCGGCCACAGGGCAGTTCTTC,CASSLGLAATGQFF
TRBV15,-,-,TRBJ1-2,TGTGCCACCAGCAGAGCGCTGATTGGCTATGGCTACACCTTC,CATSRALIGYGYTF
TRBV6-2/TRBV6-3,-,once,TRBJ1-2,TGTGCCAGCAGTTACTCGGGAAATAACTATGGCTACACCTTC,CASSYSGNNYGYTF
TRBV7-2,TRBD1,-,TRBJ1-2,TGTGCCAGCAGCCCGGACAGGCGCCAGGGCTACACCTTC,CASSPDRRQGYTF
TRBV14,-,few,TRBJ1-1,TGTGCCAGCAGCCAAGACCTAGTCACTGAAGCTTTCTTT,CASSQDLVTEAFF
TRBV5-4,-,-,TRBJ2-1,TGTGCCAGCAGCTTGGCAGAGCACGGGGCCTACAATGAGCAGTTCTTC,CASSLAEHGAYNEQFF
TRBV11-2,TRBD2,once,TRBJ2-7,TGTGCCAGCACCGGATGGGGCGGGAGGGACTACGAGCAGTACTTC,CASTGWGGRDYEQYF
TRBV19,TRBD1,once,TRBJ1-1,TGTGCCAGTAGTGCAGGGGGAGTGAACACTGAAGCTTTCTTT,CASSAGGVNTEAFF
TRBV28,TRBD2,-,TRBJ2-5,TGTGCCAGCAGTACCGCGCGGGAGTTACCCCAAGAGACCCAGTACTTC,CASSTARELPQETQYF
TRBV5-1,-,-,TRBJ1-1,TGCGCCAGCAGCTTGGTTAGGGGGGACACTGAAGCTTTCTTT,CASSLVRGDTEAFF
TRBV5-4,TRBD1,-,TRBJ1-2,TGTGCCAGCAGCTTGGGGTCGACAGGGGGCGCGAGCGGCTACACCTTC,CASSLGSTGGASGYTF
TRBV5-1,-,once,TRBJ2-5,TGCGCCAGCAGCTCGGAGGGACAGCCCCAGGAGACCCAGTACTTC,CASSSEGQPQETQYF
TRBV19,TRBD1,-,TRBJ2-2,TGTGCCAGTGAGGACAGGGGGCGGGTCACCGGGGAGCTGTTTTTT,CASEDRGRVTGELFF
TRBV11-3,-,-,TRBJ2-7,TGTGCCAGCAGCATGGGCCGAAGCTCCTACGAGCAGTACTTC,CASSMGRSSYEQYF
TRBV27,TRBD1,-,TRBJ1-1,TGTGCCAGCAGTTTATCGGGACAGCTGAACACTGAAGCTTTCTTT,CASSLSGQLNTEAFF
TRBV7-9,-,-,TRBJ2-1,TGTGCCAGCAGCCTGTTAAGGGATGAGCAGTTCTTC,CASSLLRDEQFF
TRBV19,-,-,TRBJ2-7,TGTGCCAGTAGCTCGCGGGGCGAGACAGGGAGGAACGAGCAGTACTTC,CASSSRGETGRNEQYF
TRBV2,-,few,TRBJ2-7,TGTGCCAGCAGTGCCCACAGGGTCCCCGTCGAGCAGTACTTC,CASSAHRVPVEQYF
TRBV4-1,-,-,TRBJ2-2,TGCGCCAGCAGCCAAGATTTAGGGGCACCGAACACCGGGGAGCTGTTTTTT,CASSQDLGAPNTGELFF
TRBV3-1/TRBV3-2,-,-,TRBJ2-7,TGTGCCAGCAGCCAAGCCCATTTATTCTACGAGCAGTACTTC,CASSQAHLFYEQYF